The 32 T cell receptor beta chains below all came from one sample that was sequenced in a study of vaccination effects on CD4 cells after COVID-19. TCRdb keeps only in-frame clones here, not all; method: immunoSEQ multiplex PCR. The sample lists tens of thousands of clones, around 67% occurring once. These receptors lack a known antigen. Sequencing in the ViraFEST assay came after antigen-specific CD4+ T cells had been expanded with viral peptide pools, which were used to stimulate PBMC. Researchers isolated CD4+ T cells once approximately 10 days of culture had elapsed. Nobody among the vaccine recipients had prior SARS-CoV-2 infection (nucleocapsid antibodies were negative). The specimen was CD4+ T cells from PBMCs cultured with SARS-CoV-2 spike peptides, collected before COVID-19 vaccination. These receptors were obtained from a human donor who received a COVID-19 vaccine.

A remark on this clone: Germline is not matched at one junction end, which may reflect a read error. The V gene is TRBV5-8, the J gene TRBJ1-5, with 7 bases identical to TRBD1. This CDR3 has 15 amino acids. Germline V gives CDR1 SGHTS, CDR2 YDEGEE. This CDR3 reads CASSLVSGWSGGLDF. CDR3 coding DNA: TGTGCCAGCAGCTTGGTATCAGGCTGGTCAGGGGGTTTGGATTTT.

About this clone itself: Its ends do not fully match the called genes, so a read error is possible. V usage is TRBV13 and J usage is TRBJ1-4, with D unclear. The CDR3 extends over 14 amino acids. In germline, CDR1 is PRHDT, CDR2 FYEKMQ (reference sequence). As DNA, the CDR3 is TGTGCCAGCAGCGTAGGCATGGGGAATGAAAAACTGTTTTTT. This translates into CASSVGMGNEKLFF.

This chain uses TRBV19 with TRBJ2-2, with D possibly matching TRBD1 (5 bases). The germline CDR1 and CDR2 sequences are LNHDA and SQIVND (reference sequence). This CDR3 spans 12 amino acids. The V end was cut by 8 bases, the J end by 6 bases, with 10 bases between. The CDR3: CASSRAAGELFF. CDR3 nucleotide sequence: TGTGCCAGTTCCAGGGCGGCCGGGGAGCTGTTTTTT.

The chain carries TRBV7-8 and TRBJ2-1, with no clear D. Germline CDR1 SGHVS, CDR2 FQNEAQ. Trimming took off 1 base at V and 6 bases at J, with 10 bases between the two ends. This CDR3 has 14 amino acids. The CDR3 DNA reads TGTGCCAGCAGCTTAGAGCACCTCACCAATGAGCAGTTCTTC. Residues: CASSLEHLTNEQFF.

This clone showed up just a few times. The CDR3 sequence: CASSFLSQGAYNEQFF. The CDR3 nucleotides read TGTGCCAGCAGCTTTCTGTCGCAGGGGGCTTACAATGAGCAGTTCTTC. The V call is TRBV5-6, the J call TRBJ2-1, with 8 bases fitting TRBD1. Germline assignment: CDR1 SGHDT and CDR2 YYEEEE. The J segment lost 4 bases and the V segment lost 2 bases, leaving 8 bases of the junction unmatched. The CDR3 is 16 residues long.

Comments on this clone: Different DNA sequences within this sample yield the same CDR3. The CDR3 sequence: CASSSGRQETQYF. The CDR3 coding sequence is TGCGCCAGCAGCTCGGGACGGCAAGAGACCCAGTACTTC. The chain joins TRBV5-1 to TRBJ2-5; D possibly uses TRBD1 or TRBD2 (5 bases each). CDR1 is SGHRS and CDR2 is YFSETQ in the germline V gene. This CDR3 comprises 13 residues. Trimming left V 3 bases short and J 2 bases short, with 8 bases between.

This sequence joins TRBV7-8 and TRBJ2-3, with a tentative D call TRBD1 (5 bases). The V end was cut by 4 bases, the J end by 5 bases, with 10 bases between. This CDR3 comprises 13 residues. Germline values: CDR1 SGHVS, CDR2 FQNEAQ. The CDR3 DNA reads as TGTGCCAGCAGCTACACAGGAAAAGATACGCAGTATTTT. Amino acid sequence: CASSYTGKDTQYF.

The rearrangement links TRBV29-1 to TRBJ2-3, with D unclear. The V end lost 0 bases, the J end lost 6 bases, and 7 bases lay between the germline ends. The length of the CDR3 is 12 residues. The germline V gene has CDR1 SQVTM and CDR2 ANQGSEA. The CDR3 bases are TGCAGCGTTGAAGATGGGTACGATACGCAGTATTTT. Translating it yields CSVEDGYDTQYF.

CDR3 sequence (DNA): TGTGCCAGCAGCTTTGTGAGCGGGGGAAAGCAGTTCTTC. It translates to CASSFVSGGKQFF. The V and J genes are TRBV5-5 and TRBJ2-1, with TRBD2 matching 8 bases. From germline, CDR1 is SGHKS and CDR2 YYEKEE (reference sequence). This CDR3 contains 13 residues. V gave up 2 bases and J gave up 11 bases; unmatched junction bases: 6.

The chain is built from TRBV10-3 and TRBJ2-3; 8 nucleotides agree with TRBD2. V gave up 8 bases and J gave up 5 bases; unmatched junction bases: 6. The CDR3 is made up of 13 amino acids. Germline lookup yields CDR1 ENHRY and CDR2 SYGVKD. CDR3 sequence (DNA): TGTGCCATCCACGGACTAGCTGGAGATACGCAGTATTTT. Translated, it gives CAIHGLAGDTQYF.

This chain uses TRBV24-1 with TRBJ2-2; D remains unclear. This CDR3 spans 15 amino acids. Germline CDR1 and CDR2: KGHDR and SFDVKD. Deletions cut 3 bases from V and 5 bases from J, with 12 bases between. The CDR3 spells CATSDTLMGTGELFF. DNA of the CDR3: TGTGCCACCAGTGATACGCTGATGGGGACCGGGGAGCTGTTTTTT.

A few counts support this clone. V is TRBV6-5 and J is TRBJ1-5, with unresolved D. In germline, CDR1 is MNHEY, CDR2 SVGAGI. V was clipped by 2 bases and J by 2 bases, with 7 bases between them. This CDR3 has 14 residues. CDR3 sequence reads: CASSYARGNQPQHF. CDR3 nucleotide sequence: TGTGCCAGCAGTTACGCCCGGGGCAATCAGCCCCAGCATTTT.

Here the CDR3 DNA reads TGCGCCAGCAGTCAGGAAAGGGGAGGGACAGAAATTGTGTGCTACACCTTC. Residues: CASSQERGGTEIVCYTF. The chain links TRBV23-1 to TRBJ1-2; TRBD1 matches 7 bases. TRBV23-1 is an ORF; its function is uncertain. V gave up 3 bases and J gave up 9 bases; unmatched junction bases: 19. The CDR3 spans 17 residues.

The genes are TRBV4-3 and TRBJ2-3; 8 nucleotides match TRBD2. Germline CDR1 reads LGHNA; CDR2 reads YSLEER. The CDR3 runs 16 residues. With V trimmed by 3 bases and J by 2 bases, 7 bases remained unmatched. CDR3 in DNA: TGCGCCAGCAGCCAGGGCCTACTAGCGGTCACAGATACGCAGTATTTT. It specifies CASSQGLLAVTDTQYF.

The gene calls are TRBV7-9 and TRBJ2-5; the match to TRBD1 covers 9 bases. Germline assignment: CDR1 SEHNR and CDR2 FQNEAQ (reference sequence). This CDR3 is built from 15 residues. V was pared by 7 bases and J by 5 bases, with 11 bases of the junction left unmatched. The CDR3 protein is CASTTTPTGGETQYF. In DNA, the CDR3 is TGTGCCAGCACCACCACCCCGACAGGGGGGGAGACCCAGTACTTC.

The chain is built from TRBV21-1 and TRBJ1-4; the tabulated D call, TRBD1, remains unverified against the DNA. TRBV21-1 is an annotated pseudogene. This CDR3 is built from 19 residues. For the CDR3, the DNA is TGTGCCAGCAGCAAACCCGCCCGACGCACTGGACAGAAAGGGGAAAAACTGTTTTTT. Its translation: CASSKPARRTGQKGEKLFF.

The DNA for the CDR3 is TGTGCCAGCAGCCCCTCTAGCGTGTCGATTTACGAGCAGTACTTC. Its translation: CASSPSSVSIYEQYF. This chain links TRBV14 with TRBJ2-7, with TRBD2 as a possible D gene (6 bases). Germline CDR1 SGHDN, CDR2 FVKESK. Trimming stripped 4 bases from V and 4 bases from J, with 17 bases between. The CDR3 is 15 amino acids.

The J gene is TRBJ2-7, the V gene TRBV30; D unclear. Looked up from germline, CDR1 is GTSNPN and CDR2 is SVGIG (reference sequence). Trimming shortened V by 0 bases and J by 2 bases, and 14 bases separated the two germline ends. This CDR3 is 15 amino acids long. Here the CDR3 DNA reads TGTGCCTGGAGTGTACGTGCAGGTATCACCTACGAGCAGTACTTC. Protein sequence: CAWSVRAGITYEQYF.

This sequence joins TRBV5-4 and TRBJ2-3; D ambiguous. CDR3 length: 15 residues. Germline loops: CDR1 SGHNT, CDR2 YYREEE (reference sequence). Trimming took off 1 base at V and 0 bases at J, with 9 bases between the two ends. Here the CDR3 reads CASSLKLASTDTQYF. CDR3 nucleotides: TGTGCCAGCAGCTTGAAATTGGCTAGCACAGATACGCAGTATTTT.

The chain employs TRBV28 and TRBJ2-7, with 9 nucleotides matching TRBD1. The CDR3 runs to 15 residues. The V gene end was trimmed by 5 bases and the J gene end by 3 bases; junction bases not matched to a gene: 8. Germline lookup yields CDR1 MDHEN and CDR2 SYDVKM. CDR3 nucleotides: TGTGCCAGCAGTGGAAGACAGGGGGGGCTCTACGAGCAGTACTTC. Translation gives CASSGRQGGLYEQYF.

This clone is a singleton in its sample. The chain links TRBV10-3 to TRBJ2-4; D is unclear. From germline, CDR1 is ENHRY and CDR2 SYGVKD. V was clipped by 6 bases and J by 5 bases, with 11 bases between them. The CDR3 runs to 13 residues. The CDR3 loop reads CAISLDRENIQYF. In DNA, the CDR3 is TGTGCCATCAGCCTGGACCGCGAAAACATTCAGTACTTC.

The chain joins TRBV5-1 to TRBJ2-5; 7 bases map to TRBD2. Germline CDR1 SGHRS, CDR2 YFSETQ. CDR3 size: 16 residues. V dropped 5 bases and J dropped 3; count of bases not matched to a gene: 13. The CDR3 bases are TGCGCCAGCAGACCGGAAGGAGCTAGCGGAAAAGAGACCCAGTACTTC. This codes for CASRPEGASGKETQYF.

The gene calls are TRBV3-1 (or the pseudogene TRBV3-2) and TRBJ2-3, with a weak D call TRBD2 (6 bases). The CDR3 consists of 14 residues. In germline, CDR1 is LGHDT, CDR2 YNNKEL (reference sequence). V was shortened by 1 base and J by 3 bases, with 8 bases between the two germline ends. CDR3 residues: CASSQAGETDTQYF. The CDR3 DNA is TGTGCCAGCAGCCAAGCGGGGGAAACAGATACGCAGTATTTT.

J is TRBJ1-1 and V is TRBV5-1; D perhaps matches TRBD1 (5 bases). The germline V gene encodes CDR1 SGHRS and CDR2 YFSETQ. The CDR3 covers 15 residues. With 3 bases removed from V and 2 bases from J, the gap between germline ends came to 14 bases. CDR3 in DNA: TGCGCCAGCAGCTGGATCGGGCAGGGAAACACTGAAGCTTTCTTT. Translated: CASSWIGQGNTEAFF.

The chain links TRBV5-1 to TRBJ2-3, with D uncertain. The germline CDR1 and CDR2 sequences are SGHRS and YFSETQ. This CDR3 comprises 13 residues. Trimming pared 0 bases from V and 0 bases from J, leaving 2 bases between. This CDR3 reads CASSLDSTDTQYF. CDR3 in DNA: TGCGCCAGCAGCTTGGATAGCACAGATACGCAGTATTTT.

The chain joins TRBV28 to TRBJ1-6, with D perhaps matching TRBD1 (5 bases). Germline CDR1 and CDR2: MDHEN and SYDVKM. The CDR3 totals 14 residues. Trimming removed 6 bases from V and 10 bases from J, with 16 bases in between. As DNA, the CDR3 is TGTGCCAGCAGCCTCCGGGACCGGGGGTCACCCCTCCACTTT. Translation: CASSLRDRGSPLHF. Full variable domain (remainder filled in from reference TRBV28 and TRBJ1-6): DVKVTQSSRYLVKRTGEKVFLECVQDMDHENMFWYRQDPGLGLRLIYFSYDVKMKEKGDIPEGYSVSREKKERFSLILESASTNQTSMYLCASSLRDRGSPLHFGNGTRLTVT.

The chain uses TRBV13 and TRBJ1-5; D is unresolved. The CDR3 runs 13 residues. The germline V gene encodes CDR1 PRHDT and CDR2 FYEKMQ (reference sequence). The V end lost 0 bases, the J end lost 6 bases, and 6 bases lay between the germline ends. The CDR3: CASSLGPGQPQHF. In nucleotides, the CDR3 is TGTGCCAGCAGCTTAGGACCGGGTCAGCCCCAGCATTTT. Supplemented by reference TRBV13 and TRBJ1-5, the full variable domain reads AAGVIQSPRHLIKEKRETATLKCYPIPRHDTVYWYQQGPGQDPQFLISFYEKMQSDKGSIPDRFSAQQFSDYHSELNMSSLELGDSALYFCASSLGPGQPQHFGDGTRLSIL.

The CDR3 DNA follows: TGTGCCAGCAGCAGAGCACTCGCTGATAATGAAAAACTGTTTTTT. Its protein product is CASSRALADNEKLFF. The chain couples TRBV5-5 to TRBJ1-4; D gene uncertain. Trimming left V 4 bases short and J 4 bases short, with 14 bases between. Per germline, CDR1 SGHKS and CDR2 YYEKEE (reference sequence). The CDR3 contains 15 residues.

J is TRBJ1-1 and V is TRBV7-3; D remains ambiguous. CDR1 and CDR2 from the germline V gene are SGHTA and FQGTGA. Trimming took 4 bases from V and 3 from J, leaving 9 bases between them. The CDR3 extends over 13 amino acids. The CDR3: CASSSRGDTEAFF. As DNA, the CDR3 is TGTGCCAGCAGCTCCCGCGGGGACACTGAAGCTTTCTTT.

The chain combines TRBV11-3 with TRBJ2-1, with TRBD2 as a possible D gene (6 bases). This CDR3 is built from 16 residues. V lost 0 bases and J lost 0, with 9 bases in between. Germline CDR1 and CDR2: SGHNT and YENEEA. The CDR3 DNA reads TGTGCCAGCAGCTTAGAAGCGGGCCGCTCCTACAATGAGCAGTTCTTC. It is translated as CASSLEAGRSYNEQFF.

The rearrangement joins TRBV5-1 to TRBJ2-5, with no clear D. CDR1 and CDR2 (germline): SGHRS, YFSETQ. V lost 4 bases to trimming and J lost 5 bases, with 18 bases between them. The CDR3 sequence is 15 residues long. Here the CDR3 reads CASSGQWSPRETQYF. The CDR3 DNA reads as TGCGCCAGCAGCGGGCAGTGGTCCCCAAGGGAGACCCAGTACTTC.

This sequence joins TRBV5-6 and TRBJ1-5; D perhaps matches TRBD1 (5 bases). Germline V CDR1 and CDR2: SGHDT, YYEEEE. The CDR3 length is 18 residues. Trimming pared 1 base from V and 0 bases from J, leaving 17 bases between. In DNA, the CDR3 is TGTGCCAGCAGCTTGAAGGCCAGGGCAGGGAATAGCAATCAGCCCCAGCATTTT. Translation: CASSLKARAGNSNQPQHF.